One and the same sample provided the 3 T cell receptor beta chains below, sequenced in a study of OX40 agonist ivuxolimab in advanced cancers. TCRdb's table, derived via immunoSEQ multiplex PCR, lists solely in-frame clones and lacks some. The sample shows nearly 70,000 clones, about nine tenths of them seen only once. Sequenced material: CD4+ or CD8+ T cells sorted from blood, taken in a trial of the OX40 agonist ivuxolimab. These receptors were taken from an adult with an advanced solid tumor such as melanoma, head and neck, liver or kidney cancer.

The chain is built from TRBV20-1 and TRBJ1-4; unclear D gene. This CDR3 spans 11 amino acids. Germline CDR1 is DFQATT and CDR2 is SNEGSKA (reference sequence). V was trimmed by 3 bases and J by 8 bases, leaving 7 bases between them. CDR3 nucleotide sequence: TGCAGTGCTAGTGGAGAGGAAAAACTGTTTTTT. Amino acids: CSASGEEKLFF.

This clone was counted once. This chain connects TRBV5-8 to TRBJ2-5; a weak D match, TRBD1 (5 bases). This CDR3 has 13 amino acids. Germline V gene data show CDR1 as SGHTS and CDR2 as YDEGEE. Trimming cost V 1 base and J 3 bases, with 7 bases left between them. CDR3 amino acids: CASSLWGEETQYF. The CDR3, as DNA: TGTGCCAGCAGCTTGTGGGGCGAAGAGACCCAGTACTTC.

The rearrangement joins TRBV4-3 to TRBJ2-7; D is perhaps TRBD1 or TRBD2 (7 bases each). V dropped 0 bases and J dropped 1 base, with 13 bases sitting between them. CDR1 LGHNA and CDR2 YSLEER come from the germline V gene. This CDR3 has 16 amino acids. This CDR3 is CASSQDQGEGSYEQYF. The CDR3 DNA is TGCGCCAGCAGCCAAGATCAGGGGGAGGGATCCTACGAGCAGTACTTC.